This TCR beta chain was captured in a study of blood T cell repertoires in COVID-19. Study context: PBMCs, B-cell-depleted T cells, or T cells were the source of the cDNA or gDNA that made up the material.

Some clones are missing from TCRdb's copy, which holds only in-frame ones; the method was immunoSEQ multiplex PCR. The table includes some 80,000 clones, around 90% detected once. CDR3 length: 14 amino acids. The germline V gene encodes CDR1 SGHRS and CDR2 YFSETQ. V lost 3 bases, J lost 5 bases, and 14 bases lay in between. The sequencing sample was made of peripheral blood. This TCR derives from a man at least 80 years old with active or convalescent COVID-19. The V gene is TRBV5-1, the J gene TRBJ2-5; maybe TRBD1 (5 bases). The CDR3 sequence: CASSYQGSPETQYF. The CDR3 nucleotides are TGCGCCAGCAGCTACCAGGGTTCCCCCGAGACCCAGTACTTC.